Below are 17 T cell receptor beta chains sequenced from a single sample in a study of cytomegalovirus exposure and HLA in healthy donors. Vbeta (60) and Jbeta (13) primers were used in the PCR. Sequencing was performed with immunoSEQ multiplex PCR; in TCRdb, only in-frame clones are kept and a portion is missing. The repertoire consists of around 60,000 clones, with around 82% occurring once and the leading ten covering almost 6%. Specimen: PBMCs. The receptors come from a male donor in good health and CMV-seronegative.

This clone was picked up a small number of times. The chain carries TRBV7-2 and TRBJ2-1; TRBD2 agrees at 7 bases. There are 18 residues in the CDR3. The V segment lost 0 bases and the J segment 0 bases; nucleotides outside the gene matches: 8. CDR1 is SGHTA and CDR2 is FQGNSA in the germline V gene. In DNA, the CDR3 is TGTGCCAGCAGCTTAGCGGAGGGAGGGAGCTTCTCCTACAATGAGCAGTTCTTC. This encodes CASSLAEGGSFSYNEQFF. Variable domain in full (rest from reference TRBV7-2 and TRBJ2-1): GAGVSQSPSNKVTEKGKDVELRCDPISGHTALYWYRQSLGQGLEFLIYFQGNSAPDKSGLPSDRFSAERTGGSVSTLTIQRTQQEDSAVYLCASSLAEGGSFSYNEQFFGPGTRLTVL.

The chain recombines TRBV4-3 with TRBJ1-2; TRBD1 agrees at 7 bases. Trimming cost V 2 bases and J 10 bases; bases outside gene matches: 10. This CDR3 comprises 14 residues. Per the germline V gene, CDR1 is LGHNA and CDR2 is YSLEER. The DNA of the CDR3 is TGCGCCAGCAGCCAAAGTGACAGGGTGGACGCCTACACCTTC. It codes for CASSQSDRVDAYTF.

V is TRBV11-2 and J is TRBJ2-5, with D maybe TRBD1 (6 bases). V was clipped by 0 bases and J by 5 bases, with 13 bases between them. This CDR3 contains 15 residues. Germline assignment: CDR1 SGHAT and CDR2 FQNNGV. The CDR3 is CASSLDTGRRETQYF. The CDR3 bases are TGTGCCAGCAGCTTAGATACAGGGCGGCGGGAGACCCAGTACTTC.

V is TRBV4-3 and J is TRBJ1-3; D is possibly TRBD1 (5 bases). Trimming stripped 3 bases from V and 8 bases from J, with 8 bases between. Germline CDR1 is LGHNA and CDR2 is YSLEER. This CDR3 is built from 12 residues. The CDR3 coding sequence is TGCGCCAGCAGCCAGGCGGGGGACACCATATATTTT. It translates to CASSQAGDTIYF.

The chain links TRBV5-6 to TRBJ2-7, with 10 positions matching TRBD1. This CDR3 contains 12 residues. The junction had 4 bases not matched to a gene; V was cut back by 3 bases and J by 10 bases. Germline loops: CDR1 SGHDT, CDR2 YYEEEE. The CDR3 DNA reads TGTGCCAGCAGCTCCGGACAGGGGGACCAGTACTTC. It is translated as CASSSGQGDQYF.

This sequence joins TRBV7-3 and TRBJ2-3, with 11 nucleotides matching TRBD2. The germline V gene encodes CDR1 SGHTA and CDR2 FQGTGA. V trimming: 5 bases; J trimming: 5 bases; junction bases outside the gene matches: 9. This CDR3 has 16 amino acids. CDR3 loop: CASSATSGGVGDTQYF. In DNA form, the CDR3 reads TGTGCCAGCAGCGCCACTAGCGGGGGCGTAGGAGATACGCAGTATTTT.

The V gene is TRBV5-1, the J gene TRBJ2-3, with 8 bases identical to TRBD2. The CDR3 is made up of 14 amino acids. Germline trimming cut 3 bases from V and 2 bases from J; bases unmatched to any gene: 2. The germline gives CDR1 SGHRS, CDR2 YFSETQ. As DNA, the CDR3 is TGCGCCAGCAGCTCAGCGGGGGCCACAGATACGCAGTATTTT. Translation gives CASSSAGATDTQYF.

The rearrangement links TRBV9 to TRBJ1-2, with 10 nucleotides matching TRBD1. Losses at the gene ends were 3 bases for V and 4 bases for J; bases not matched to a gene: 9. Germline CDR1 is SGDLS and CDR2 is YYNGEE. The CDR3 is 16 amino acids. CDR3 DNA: TGTGCCAGCAGCGCGAGACAGGGGGCGCAGGGCTATGGCTACACCTTC. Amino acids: CASSARQGAQGYGYTF.

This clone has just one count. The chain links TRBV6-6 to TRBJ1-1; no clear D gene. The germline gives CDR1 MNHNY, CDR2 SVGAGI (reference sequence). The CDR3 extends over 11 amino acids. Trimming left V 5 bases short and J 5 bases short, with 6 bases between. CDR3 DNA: TGTGCCAGCAGTCCTAGTACTGAAGCTTTCTTT. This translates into CASSPSTEAFF.

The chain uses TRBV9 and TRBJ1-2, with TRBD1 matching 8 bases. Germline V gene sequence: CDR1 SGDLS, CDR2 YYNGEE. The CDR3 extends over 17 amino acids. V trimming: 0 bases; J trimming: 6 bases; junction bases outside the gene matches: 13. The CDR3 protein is CASSVATIGGRGHGYTF. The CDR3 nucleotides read TGTGCCAGCAGCGTAGCTACGATCGGGGGCAGGGGGCATGGCTACACCTTC.

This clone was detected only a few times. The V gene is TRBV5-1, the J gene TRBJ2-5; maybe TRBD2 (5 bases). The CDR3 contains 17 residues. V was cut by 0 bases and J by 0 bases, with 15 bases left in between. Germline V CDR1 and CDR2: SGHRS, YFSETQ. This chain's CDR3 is CASSLDLGSDYQETQYF. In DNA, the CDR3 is TGCGCCAGCAGCTTGGACTTGGGGAGTGACTACCAAGAGACCCAGTACTTC.

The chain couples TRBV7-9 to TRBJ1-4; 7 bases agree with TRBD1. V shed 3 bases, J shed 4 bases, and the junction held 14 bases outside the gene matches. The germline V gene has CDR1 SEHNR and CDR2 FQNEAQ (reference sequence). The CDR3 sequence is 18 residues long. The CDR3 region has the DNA TGTGCCAGCAGCTTTCTGACAGGGTCGCAATCTCTTAATGAAAAACTGTTTTTT. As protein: CASSFLTGSQSLNEKLFF.

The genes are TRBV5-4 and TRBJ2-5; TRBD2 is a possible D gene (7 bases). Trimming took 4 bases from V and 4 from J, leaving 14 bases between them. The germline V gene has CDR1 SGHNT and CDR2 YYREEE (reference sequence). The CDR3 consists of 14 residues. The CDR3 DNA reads TGTGCCAGCAGCGATAGGGGGGGCCCAGAGACCCAGTACTTC. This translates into CASSDRGGPETQYF.

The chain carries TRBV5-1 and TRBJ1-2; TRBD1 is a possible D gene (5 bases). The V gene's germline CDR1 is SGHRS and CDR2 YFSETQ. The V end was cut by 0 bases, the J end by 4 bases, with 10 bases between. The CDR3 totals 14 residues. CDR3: CASSLDRPSYGYTF. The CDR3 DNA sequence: TGCGCCAGCAGCTTGGACAGGCCTTCCTATGGCTACACCTTC.

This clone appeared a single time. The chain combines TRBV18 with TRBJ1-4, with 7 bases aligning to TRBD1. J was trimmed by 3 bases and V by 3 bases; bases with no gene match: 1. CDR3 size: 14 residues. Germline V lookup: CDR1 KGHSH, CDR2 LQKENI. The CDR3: CASSPTGANEKLFF. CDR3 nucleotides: TGTGCCAGCTCACCTACAGGGGCTAATGAAAAACTGTTTTTT.

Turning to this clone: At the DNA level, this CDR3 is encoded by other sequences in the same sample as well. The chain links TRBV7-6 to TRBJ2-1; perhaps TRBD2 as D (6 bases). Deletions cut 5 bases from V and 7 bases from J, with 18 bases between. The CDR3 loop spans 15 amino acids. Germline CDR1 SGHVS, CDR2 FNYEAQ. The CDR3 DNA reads TGTGCCAGCAGCCGTGCCTACACCCGGGGGAATGAGCAGTTCTTC. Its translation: CASSRAYTRGNEQFF. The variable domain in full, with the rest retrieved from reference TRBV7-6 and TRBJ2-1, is GAGVSQSPRYKVTKRGQDVALRCDPISGHVSLYWYRQALGQGPEFLTYFNYEAQQDKSGLPNDRFSAERPEGSISTLTIQRTEQRDSAMYRCASSRAYTRGNEQFFGPGTRLTVL.

CDR3 in amino acids: CASGRGDTGELFF. In DNA form, the CDR3 reads TGTGCCAGCGGACGGGGAGACACCGGGGAGCTGTTTTTT. The chain has TRBV6-4 and TRBJ2-2, with D maybe TRBD2 (5 bases). CDR1 and CDR2 from the germline V gene are MRHNA and SNTAGT. Between the trimmed V and J ends, which lost 8 bases and 3 bases, there was a span of 10 bases. This CDR3 is 13 amino acids long.